The 10 T cell receptor beta chains reported below all come from one sample, sequenced in a study of blood T cell repertoires in COVID-19. Sequenced by immunoSEQ multiplex PCR; TCRdb stores in-frame clones only, minus some. The table shows more than 300,000 clones, with about 90% occurring only once. Sequencing was done on a sample of peripheral blood. These receptors came from a woman in her twenties or thirties with COVID-19, enrolled during active disease.

V is TRBV11-3 and J is TRBJ2-3; 8 positions agree with TRBD2. The CDR3 is made up of 13 amino acids. In germline, CDR1 is SGHNT, CDR2 YENEEA. With V trimmed by 1 base and J by 14 bases, 8 bases remained unmatched. The CDR3 coding sequence is TGTGCCAGCAGCTTAGCAGCGGGAGCTTGGCTGTATTTT. It specifies CASSLAAGAWLYF.

The chain joins TRBV5-1 to TRBJ2-3, with 10 bases matching TRBD2. The germline V gene has CDR1 SGHRS and CDR2 YFSETQ. J gave up 4 bases and V 2 bases, and 1 base lay outside the gene matches. CDR3 length: 14 residues. In DNA, the CDR3 is TGCGCCAGCAGCTTCAGCGGGAGGGCAGATACGCAGTATTTT. Amino acids: CASSFSGRADTQYF.

In DNA form, the CDR3 reads TGTGCCAGCAGCTTCGGTACGAGAATGAACACTGAAGCTTTCTTT. Amino acids: CASSFGTRMNTEAFF. This chain links TRBV7-9 with TRBJ1-1; D remains unclear. Germline V gene data show CDR1 as SEHNR and CDR2 as FQNEAQ (reference sequence). V lost 3 bases, J lost 0 bases, and 11 bases lay in between. The CDR3 loop spans 15 amino acids.

V usage is TRBV19 and J usage is TRBJ2-7, with TRBD1 matching 12 bases. With V trimmed by 3 bases and J by 6 bases, 6 bases remained unmatched. The CDR3 has 15 amino acids. The germline V gene encodes CDR1 LNHDA and CDR2 SQIVND (reference sequence). In nucleotides, the CDR3 is TGTGCCAGTAGTATCTCTGGGACAGGGGGCGCCGAGCAGTACTTC. Translated, it gives CASSISGTGGAEQYF.

The CDR3 sequence is CATQGEQYNYGYTF. CDR3 DNA sequence: TGTGCCACTCAGGGGGAACAGTATAACTATGGCTACACCTTC. The chain carries TRBV6-5 and TRBJ1-2; 7 positions agree with TRBD1. This CDR3 comprises 14 residues. V was clipped by 10 bases and J by 1 base; unmatched bases: 9. The germline V gene encodes CDR1 MNHEY and CDR2 SVGAGI.

The V gene is TRBV7-2, the J gene TRBJ1-1; 8 bases match TRBD1. The junction had 7 bases not matched to a gene; V was cut back by 5 bases and J by 5 bases. Germline loops: CDR1 SGHTA, CDR2 FQGNSA. The CDR3 extends over 14 amino acids. The CDR3 loop is CASSQTGVRTEAFF. CDR3 coding DNA: TGTGCCAGCAGCCAGACAGGGGTGCGTACTGAAGCTTTCTTT.

The chain is built from TRBV28 and TRBJ1-5; no clear D. CDR1 and CDR2 from the germline V gene are MDHEN and SYDVKM. This CDR3 spans 14 amino acids. V was shortened by 3 bases and J by 9 bases, with 15 bases between the two germline ends. CDR3 sequence: CASSFPGSLRPQHF. CDR3 in DNA: TGTGCCAGCAGTTTCCCCGGGAGCTTGCGGCCCCAGCATTTT. Using reference TRBV28 and TRBJ1-5 for the parts outside the CDR3, the full variable domain is DVKVTQSSRYLVKRTGEKVFLECVQDMDHENMFWYRQDPGLGLRLIYFSYDVKMKEKGDIPEGYSVSREKKERFSLILESASTNQTSMYLCASSFPGSLRPQHFGDGTRLSIL.

The CDR3 sequence: CASSSVGGQGEKLFF. The CDR3 DNA is TGTGCCAGCAGCTCCGTCGGGGGGCAGGGTGAAAAACTGTTTTTT. This sequence joins TRBV28 and TRBJ1-4, with TRBD1 as a possible D gene (6 bases). There are 15 residues in the CDR3. V lost 6 bases and J lost 7, with 18 bases in between. Germline V gene sequence: CDR1 MDHEN, CDR2 SYDVKM.

The gene calls are TRBV9 and TRBJ1-2, with D possibly being TRBD1 (6 bases). Germline assignment: CDR1 SGDLS and CDR2 YYNGEE. V dropped 0 bases and J dropped 1 base, with 13 bases sitting between them. The CDR3 length is 16 residues. In DNA form, the CDR3 reads TGTGCCAGCAGCGTAGGTCGGGACACCAATAACTATGGCTACACCTTC. Translating it yields CASSVGRDTNNYGYTF.

The V call is TRBV5-1, the J call TRBJ2-7; a possible D gene is TRBD2 (6 bases). V lost 4 bases, J lost 7 bases, and 12 bases lay in between. Per the germline V gene, CDR1 is SGHRS and CDR2 is YFSETQ. The CDR3 contains 12 residues. The CDR3 loop is CASSPVGGEQYF. CDR3 sequence (DNA): TGCGCCAGCAGCCCGGTTGGGGGGGAGCAGTACTTC.